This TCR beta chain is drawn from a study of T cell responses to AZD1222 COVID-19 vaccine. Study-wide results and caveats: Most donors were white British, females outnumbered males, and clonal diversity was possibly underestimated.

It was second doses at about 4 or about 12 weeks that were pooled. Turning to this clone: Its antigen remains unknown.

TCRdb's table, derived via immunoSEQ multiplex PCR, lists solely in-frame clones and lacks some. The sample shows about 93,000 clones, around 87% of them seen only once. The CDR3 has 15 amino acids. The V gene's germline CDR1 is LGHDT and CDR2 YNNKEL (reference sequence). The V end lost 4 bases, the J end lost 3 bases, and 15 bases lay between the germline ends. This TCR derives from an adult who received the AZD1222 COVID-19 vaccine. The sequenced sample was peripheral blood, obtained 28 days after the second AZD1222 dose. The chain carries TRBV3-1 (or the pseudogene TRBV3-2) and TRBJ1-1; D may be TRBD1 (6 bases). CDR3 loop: CASSRWGGGDTEAFF. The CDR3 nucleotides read TGTGCCAGCAGCCGCTGGGGGGGCGGAGACACTGAAGCTTTCTTT.